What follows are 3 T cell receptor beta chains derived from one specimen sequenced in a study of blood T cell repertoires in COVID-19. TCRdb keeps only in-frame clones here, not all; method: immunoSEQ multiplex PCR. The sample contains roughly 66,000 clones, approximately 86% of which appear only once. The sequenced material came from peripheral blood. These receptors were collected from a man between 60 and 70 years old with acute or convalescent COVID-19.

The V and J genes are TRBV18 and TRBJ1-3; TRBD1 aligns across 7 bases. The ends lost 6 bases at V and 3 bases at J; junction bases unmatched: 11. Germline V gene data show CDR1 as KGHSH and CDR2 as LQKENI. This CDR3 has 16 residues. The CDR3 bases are TGTGCCAGCTCGGAATCTGGAGGGGGCTTTGGAAACACCATATATTTT. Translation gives CASSESGGGFGNTIYF.

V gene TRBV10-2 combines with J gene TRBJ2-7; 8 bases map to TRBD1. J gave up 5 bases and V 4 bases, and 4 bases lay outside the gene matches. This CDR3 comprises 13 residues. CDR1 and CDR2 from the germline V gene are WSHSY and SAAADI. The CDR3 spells CASSATRGHEQYV. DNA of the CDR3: TGCGCCAGCAGTGCCACCAGGGGGCACGAGCAGTACGTC.

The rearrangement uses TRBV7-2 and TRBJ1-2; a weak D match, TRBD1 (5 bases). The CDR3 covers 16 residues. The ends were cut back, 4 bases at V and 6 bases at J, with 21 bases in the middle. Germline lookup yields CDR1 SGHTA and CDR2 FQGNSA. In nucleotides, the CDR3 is TGTGCCAGCAGCTCAGGGATGGGTCTAGGAGGGGATGGCTACACCTTC. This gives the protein CASSSGMGLGGDGYTF. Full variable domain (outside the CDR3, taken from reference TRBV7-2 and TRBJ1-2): GAGVSQSPSNKVTEKGKDVELRCDPISGHTALYWYRQSLGQGLEFLIYFQGNSAPDKSGLPSDRFSAERTGGSVSTLTIQRTQQEDSAVYLCASSSGMGLGGDGYTFGSGTRLTVV.